This TCR beta chain was found in a study of cytomegalovirus exposure and HLA in healthy donors. Germline assignment: CDR1 SSHAT and CDR2 FNYEAQ (reference sequence). V shed 1 base and J shed 3 bases, with 9 bases lying between them. The CDR3 consists of 15 residues. Primers included in the PCR were 60 Vbeta and 13 Jbeta primers. TCRdb's table, derived via immunoSEQ multiplex PCR, lists solely in-frame clones and lacks some. The sample holds about 170,000 clones, about four fifths seen once. The chain has TRBV7-7 and TRBJ2-2; D might be TRBD1 (6 bases). What was sequenced was PBMCs. The sequence was obtained from a man aged 30 to 39 in good health and CMV-seropositive. In DNA, the CDR3 is TGTGCCAGCAGCTTAGTCGCAGGGGACACCGGGGAGCTGTTTTTT. It yields the protein CASSLVAGDTGELFF.